This TCR beta chain was found in a study of T-cell memory formation after mild COVID-19. Study-wide results and limits: Memory from before infection featured some responding clones, which suggests cross-reactive memory joined. Shrinking CD4+ clones were chiefly CM and EM; CD8+ ones were chiefly EMRA. Second-wave clones that peaked on day 37 lacked confirmed SARS-CoV-2 specificity.

With V trimmed by 1 base and J by 5 bases, 11 bases remained unmatched. Germline CDR1 and CDR2: DFQATT and SNEGSKA (reference sequence). This CDR3 contains 16 residues. Ten or more counts support this clonotype. Antigen specificity is unknown. Constant-segment primers were used for 5'RACE, and the resulting TCR alpha and TCR beta cDNA libraries carried sample barcodes and UMIs. TCRdb ran MiXCR on the 5' RACE reads and lists one entry per CDR3 protein. The data contain roughly 300,000 distinct CDR3 sequences, roughly an eighth of them singletons. The sample comprised PBMCs or a T cell subset sorted from them (not recorded which). V is TRBV20-1 and J is TRBJ1-1, with 9 bases aligning to TRBD1. This sequence originates from a young man who had mild COVID-19 (a few samples of this study predate the infection). Cell type and time point are not known. The CDR3 protein is CSARVYPGTGKTEAFF. CDR3 nucleotide sequence: TGCAGTGCTAGAGTCTACCCCGGGACAGGGAAGACTGAAGCTTTCTTT.